These 9 T cell receptor beta chains were sequenced from one sample in a study of blood T cell repertoires in COVID-19. Libraries were prepared by immunoSEQ multiplex PCR; TCRdb keeps only in-frame clonotypes and omits some of them. Here the sample spans approximately 97,000 clones, about 84% being singletons. The sequenced material came from peripheral blood. The receptor set was obtained from a man aged 60 to 75 with acute or convalescent COVID-19.

This clone was found a few times. One end of the junction fails to match germline, which may point to a read error. The gene calls are TRBV7-9 and TRBJ2-1; 8 positions match TRBD1. Germline V gene data show CDR1 as SEHNR and CDR2 as FQNEAQ (reference sequence). The CDR3 consists of 11 residues. This CDR3 is CASSNRDRSVF. CDR3 DNA: TGTGCCAGCAGTAACCGGGACAGGTCGGTCTTC. The full variable domain, completed using reference TRBV7-9 and TRBJ2-1, is DTGVSQNPRHKITKRGQNVTFRCDPISEHNRLYWYRQTLGQGPEFLTYFQNEAQLEKSRLLSDRFSAERPKGSFSTLEIQRTEQGDSAMYLCASSNRDRSVFGPGTRLTVL.

The chain has TRBV6-5 and TRBJ2-7; 9 bases match TRBD1. Germline V CDR1 and CDR2: MNHEY, SVGAGI. The length of the CDR3 is 15 residues. The V segment lost 10 bases and the J segment 2 bases; nucleotides outside the gene matches: 12. The CDR3 bases are TGTGCCACCTCCCCCGGGACAGGGATGACCTACGAGCAGTACTTC. Translation: CATSPGTGMTYEQYF.

This clone appeared a few times. The chain uses TRBV19 and TRBJ2-7; D not certain. Deletions cut 5 bases from V and 1 base from J, with 9 bases between. This CDR3 comprises 13 residues. Germline V lookup: CDR1 LNHDA, CDR2 SQIVND (reference sequence). CDR3 residues: CASSERFSYEQYF. In DNA form, the CDR3 reads TGTGCCAGTAGTGAGAGATTTTCCTACGAGCAGTACTTC.

The chain has TRBV5-3 and TRBJ2-1, with 11 bases aligning to TRBD1. TRBV5-3 is annotated as an ORF whose role is uncertain. CDR3 length: 15 amino acids. Trimming removed 5 bases from V and 4 bases from J; junction bases left unmatched: 5. CDR3 protein: CARRQGQGVYNEQFF. CDR3 DNA: TGTGCCAGAAGGCAGGGACAGGGGGTTTACAATGAGCAGTTCTTC.

The chain combines TRBV5-6 with TRBJ1-6; weak D call: TRBD1 (5 bases). Germline CDR1 and CDR2: SGHDT and YYEEEE. The CDR3 sequence is 14 residues long. Trimming stripped 0 bases from V and 5 bases from J, with 6 bases between. Here the CDR3 DNA reads TGTGCCAGCAGCTTGGTAGGGGATAATTCACCCCTCCACTTT. Residues: CASSLVGDNSPLHF.

The J gene is TRBJ2-5, the V gene TRBV10-3; 7 bases fit TRBD2. Unmatched junction bases numbered 16, after V lost 2 bases and J lost 4 bases. The germline CDR1 and CDR2 sequences are ENHRY and SYGVKD. The CDR3 extends over 18 amino acids. As DNA, the CDR3 is TGTGCCATCAGTGAGGGAGGAGGCTCTGGCGGGAGATCAGAGACCCAGTACTTC. This gives the protein CAISEGGGSGGRSETQYF.

The CDR3: CASSQALLLGTSTDTQYF. CDR3 nucleotides: TGCGCCAGCAGCCAAGCTTTATTGTTGGGCACCAGCACAGATACGCAGTATTTT. The chain joins TRBV4-1 to TRBJ2-3; D unresolved. Trimming stripped 1 base from V and 0 bases from J, with 17 bases between. This CDR3 region has 18 residues. Looked up from germline, CDR1 is MGHRA and CDR2 is YSYEKL.

This chain connects TRBV7-8 to TRBJ1-2; 7 bases agree with TRBD1. The V and J ends lost 4 bases and 5 bases, in that order; junction bases with no gene match: 13. Germline lookup yields CDR1 SGHVS and CDR2 FQNEAQ. CDR3 length equals 16 residues. The CDR3 nucleotides are TGTGCCAGCAGCTCGCTACCTGAGACAGGGCCGTATGGCTACACCTTC. This sequence encodes CASSSLPETGPYGYTF.

This rearrangement joins TRBV10-1 to TRBJ1-5, with unresolved D. The CDR3 has 13 residues. V lost 10 bases, J lost 5 bases, and 15 bases lay in between. Germline lookup yields CDR1 WNHNN and CDR2 SYGVQD (reference sequence). CDR3 nucleotides: TGCGCCACCCCAGGATGGACTCATCAGCCCCAGCATTTT. This encodes CATPGWTHQPQHF.